A single T cell receptor beta chain is shown here with its context. Its antigen target is currently unknown. The record has no base qualities; no much larger clone is one base away. This sample's time point label indicates: cells obtained before transplantation from donor or recipient. CD3+CD4+ and CD3+CD8+ populations were FACS-sorted from unstimulated pre-transplant donor and recipient cells taken from spleen or lymph nodes. This sample was included in a study of graft-versus-host responses after intestinal transplantation (dated by TCRdb to about 2021). Concerning the study at large: The transplants that recipients received were multivisceral, liver-intestinal, or isolated intestinal. After intestinal transplantation, graft-versus-host and host-versus-graft alloreactive T cell clones in the graft, circulation and bone marrow were tracked using bulk TCR-beta CDR3 sequencing. To identify alloreactive clones, pre-transplant mixed lymphocyte reaction products were sequenced and compared with unstimulated pre-transplant donor and recipient T cells. The cohort enrolled some 24 intestinal transplant recipients, one of whom was a retransplant, and a few patients without pretransplant specimens were excluded. Anti-thymocyte globulin induction was given to all recipients, followed by maintenance tacrolimus and steroids for around three years. Rather than being sequenced by the commercial service, samples from a few later patients were sequenced in-house on an Illumina MiSeq and processed with MiXCR. A peak of at least 4% donor T cells among recipient peripheral blood mononuclear cells was the definition used for donor T cell macrochimerism. What the study reported, not specific to this receptor: Peak levels of circulating GvH clones were associated with declines in HvG clones early after transplant. GvH clones turned up in recipient bone marrow, with some appearing earlier in ileal mucosa or blood, a pattern consistent with an intestinal mucosal origin. High GvH to HvG T cell clonal ratios were observed in the allografts of patients with donor T cell macrochimerism. Conclusions were limited by the relatively low number and heterogeneity of intestinal transplant patients.

The cysteine opens and the phenylalanine closes a CDR3 of 11 amino acids. Only the CDR3 DNA stays, 33 bases, in frame from base 1. Between the V and J ends, shortened by 5 bases and 9 bases respectively, the junction contains 8 bases. The germline V gene yields MNHNS for CDR1 and SASEGT for CDR2. Libraries were constructed by the immunoSEQ multiplex PCR assay. In most patients, genomic DNA was isolated using the Qiagen DNeasy Blood and Tissue Kit and sent frozen to Adaptive Biotechnologies for TCR sequencing. Adaptive Biotechnologies carried out high-throughput TCR-beta CDR3 sequencing of genomic DNA for most patients. As for the authors' bioinformatics: Adaptive's ImmunoSEQ software was the source of the TCR sequencing data for 18 patients, while a few other patients were processed with MiXCR and VDJtools. To correct CD4 versus CD8 sorting errors, sequences present in both subsets at a frequency ratio below 5:1 were removed. CDR3 nucleotide sequences shared by donor and recipient were removed because the origin of these sequences could not be assigned. Alloreactive clones required at least 2-fold expansion over unstimulated cells and minimum CFSE-low frequency of 0.002% (template counts) or 0.001% (read counts). Clones were considered mappable if detected in sequenced pre-transplant spleen, lymph node, or MLR CFSE-low populations of the donor or recipient. The cumulative frequency of alloreactive clones was calculated as a percentage of all sequences, weighted by copy number. The source is immuneACCESS, and TCRdb retained only in-frame sequences with V and J called. Part of the clones is not carried over; for the studies checked, unresolved V genes explain less than half of this, and the remainder is unexplained. D and trimming were read from the DNA, whereas the V and J calls and clone size are those reported in that table. The sample includes tens of thousands of clones, with more than 90% observed a single time. The ten largest clones represent 0.3% of the sample.

The chain uses TRBV6-1 and TRBJ2-1; matching of 5 bases hints at TRBD1 as the D gene. The sample in question was unstimulated CD4+ T cells sorted from spleen or lymph node cells, obtained before intestinal transplant. This receptor was identified in a human donor who received an intestinal transplant. The DNA is TGTGCCAGCAGTAGACAGCCTGAGCAGTTCTTC. It encodes CASSRQPEQFF.